The present T cell receptor (beta chain) was sequenced within a study of blood T cell repertoires in COVID-19. Study background: Donors in the United States, Italy and Spain gave samples during acute or convalescent COVID-19. PBMCs, B-cell-depleted T cells, or T cells provided the cDNA or gDNA that made up the material.

In the original analysis: Quantification of nucleated cells was approximated via reference gene primer amplification. The assay was immunoSEQ multiplex PCR, and TCRdb's table has in-frame clones only and misses some. For V, J and clone size, that table is used; D and trimming come from the DNA. This sample has roughly 140,000 clones, with about 87% found just once. The V gene end was trimmed by 2 bases and the J gene end by 9 bases; junction bases not matched to a gene: 12. In germline, CDR1 is LGHNT, CDR2 FRNRAP. There are 17 residues in the CDR3. The sequenced sample was peripheral blood. This TCR was recovered from a woman over 75 with acute or convalescent COVID-19. The gene calls are TRBV12-5 and TRBJ2-1, with 11 bases that match TRBD1. The CDR3 reads CASGLLGGTGGLGEQFF. The CDR3, as DNA: TGTGCTAGTGGTTTGCTAGGGGGGACAGGGGGTTTGGGTGAGCAGTTCTTC.